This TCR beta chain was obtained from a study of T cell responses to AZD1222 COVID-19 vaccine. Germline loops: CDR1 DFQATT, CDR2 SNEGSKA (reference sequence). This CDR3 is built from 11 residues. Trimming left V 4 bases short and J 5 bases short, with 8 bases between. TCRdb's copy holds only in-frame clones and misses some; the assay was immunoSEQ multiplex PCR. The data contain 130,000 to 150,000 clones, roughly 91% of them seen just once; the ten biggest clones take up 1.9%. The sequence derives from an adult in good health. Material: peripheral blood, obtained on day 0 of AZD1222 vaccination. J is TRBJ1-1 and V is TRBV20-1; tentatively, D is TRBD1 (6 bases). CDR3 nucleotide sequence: TGCAGTGCTACAGGGGAGACTGAAGCTTTCTTT. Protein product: CSATGETEAFF.